A single sample gave rise to the 8 T cell receptor beta chains below, sequenced in a study of cytomegalovirus exposure and HLA in healthy donors. Assay: immunoSEQ multiplex PCR; the TCRdb copy retains only in-frame clones and omits some. Of about 130,000 clones in the sample, approximately 92% were seen once. Material for sequencing was PBMCs. These receptors were collected from a woman in her late teens or twenties in good health and CMV-seronegative.

The V call is TRBV9, the J call TRBJ1-1, with 9 bases that match TRBD1. Trimming removed 5 bases from V and 5 bases from J; junction bases left unmatched: 10. The CDR3 is made up of 15 amino acids. Germline CDR1 is SGDLS and CDR2 is YYNGEE. CDR3 region: CASRPPMGTGTEAFF. CDR3 DNA: TGTGCCAGCAGGCCACCAATGGGGACAGGGACTGAAGCTTTCTTT.

The J gene is TRBJ2-1, the V gene TRBV5-4, with TRBD1 matching 7 bases. The CDR3 has 14 residues. V shed 3 bases and J 3 bases; nucleotides not matched to a gene: 3. Per the germline V gene, CDR1 is SGHNT and CDR2 is YYREEE (reference sequence). The CDR3 reads CASSSGTDYNEQFF. The DNA for the CDR3 is TGTGCCAGCAGCTCCGGGACAGACTACAATGAGCAGTTCTTC.

The chain has TRBV6-1 and TRBJ1-3, with 8 positions matching TRBD1. V lost 6 bases to trimming and J lost 0 bases; unmatched junction nucleotides: 1. The CDR3 totals 14 residues. The V gene's germline CDR1 is MNHNS and CDR2 SASEGT. CDR3 DNA sequence: TGTGCCAGCAGGGACAGGGTCTCTGGAAACACCATATATTTT. This codes for CASRDRVSGNTIYF.

There are many counts of this clone. The gene calls are TRBV27 and TRBJ1-1; D may be TRBD1 (5 bases). The V end was cut by 6 bases, the J end by 3 bases, with 17 bases between. CDR1 MNHEY and CDR2 SMNVEV come from the germline V gene (reference sequence). The CDR3 consists of 15 residues. The CDR3: CASRGMGGFDTEAFF. The CDR3 nucleotides read TGTGCCAGCAGAGGGATGGGGGGATTCGACACTGAAGCTTTCTTT.

CDR3 protein: CASSSVGQGSSNSPLHF. The DNA of the CDR3 is TGTGCCAGCTCCTCCGTGGGACAGGGCTCTTCGAATTCACCCCTCCACTTT. The chain employs TRBV7-9 and TRBJ1-6, with 9 bases matching TRBD1. CDR3 length equals 17 residues. With 8 bases clipped from V and 7 bases from J, the junction kept 15 bases outside the gene matches. Germline lookup yields CDR1 SEHNR and CDR2 FQNEAQ (reference sequence).

This chain connects TRBV28 to TRBJ1-3; possible D gene TRBD1, 6 bases. CDR3 size: 16 residues. Germline V gene sequence: CDR1 MDHEN, CDR2 SYDVKM. V shed 5 bases and J shed 2 bases, with 16 bases lying between them. This CDR3 reads CASSLHYGQTGNTIYF. The CDR3 DNA is TGTGCCAGCAGTCTTCACTATGGACAGACTGGAAACACCATATATTTT.

This chain joins TRBV6-5 and TRBJ2-1; the D is unclear. Between the trimmed V and J ends, which lost 6 bases and 9 bases, there was a span of 9 bases. The CDR3 is 11 amino acids. Germline V lookup: CDR1 MNHEY, CDR2 SVGAGI. The CDR3 loop is CASSLGSEQFF. The CDR3 DNA reads as TGTGCCAGCAGCCTCGGTAGTGAGCAGTTCTTC.

V gene TRBV7-9 combines with J gene TRBJ1-3; D unresolved. The CDR3 spans 17 residues. Germline V lookup: CDR1 SEHNR, CDR2 FQNEAQ (reference sequence). Trimming took off 5 bases at V and 0 bases at J, with 17 bases between the two ends. CDR3 amino acids: CASSHDTTPLSGNTIYF. The CDR3 DNA is TGTGCCAGCAGCCACGATACGACACCGCTCTCTGGAAACACCATATATTTT.